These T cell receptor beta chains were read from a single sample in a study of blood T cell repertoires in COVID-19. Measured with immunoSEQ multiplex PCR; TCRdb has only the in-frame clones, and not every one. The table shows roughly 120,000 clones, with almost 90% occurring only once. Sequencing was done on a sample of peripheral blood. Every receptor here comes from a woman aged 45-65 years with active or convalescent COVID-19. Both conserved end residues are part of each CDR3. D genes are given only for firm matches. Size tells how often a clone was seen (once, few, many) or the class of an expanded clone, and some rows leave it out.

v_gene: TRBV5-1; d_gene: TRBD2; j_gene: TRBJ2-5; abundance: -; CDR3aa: CASSLGIAGGQETQYF; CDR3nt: TGCGCCAGCAGCTTGGGGATAGCGGGGGGGCAAGAGACCCAGTACTTC
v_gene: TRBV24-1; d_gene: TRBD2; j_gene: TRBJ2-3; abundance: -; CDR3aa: CATSEPGTSGRLPDTQYF; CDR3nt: TGTGCCACCAGTGAACCCGGGACTAGCGGGAGGTTGCCAGATACGCAGTATTTT
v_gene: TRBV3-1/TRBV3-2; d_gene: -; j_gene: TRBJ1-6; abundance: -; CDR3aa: CASSRSQGGDSPLHF; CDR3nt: TGTGCCAGCAGCCGTAGCCAGGGCGGGGATTCACCCCTCCACTTT
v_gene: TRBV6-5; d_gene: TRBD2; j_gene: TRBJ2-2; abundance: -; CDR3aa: CASRGLAQGGELFF; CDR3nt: TGTGCCAGCAGGGGACTAGCCCAGGGCGGGGAGCTGTTTTTT
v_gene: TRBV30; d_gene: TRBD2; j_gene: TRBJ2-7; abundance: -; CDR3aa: CAWRTWRAGGEQYF; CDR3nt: TGTGCCTGGAGGACATGGCGGGCGGGAGGCGAGCAGTACTTC
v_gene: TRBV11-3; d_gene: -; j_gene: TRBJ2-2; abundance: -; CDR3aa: CASSFRVSGELFF; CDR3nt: TGTGCCAGCAGCTTCCGAGTATCCGGGGAGCTGTTTTTT
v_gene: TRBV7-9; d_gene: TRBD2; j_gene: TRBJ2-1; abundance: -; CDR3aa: CASSLVAGVYNEQFF; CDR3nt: TGTGCCAGCAGCTTAGTTGCGGGAGTGTACAATGAGCAGTTCTTC
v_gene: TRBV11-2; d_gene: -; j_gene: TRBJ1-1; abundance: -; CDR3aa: CASSFRVEGTEAFF; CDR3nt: TGTGCCAGCAGCTTCAGGGTAGAAGGCACTGAAGCTTTCTTT
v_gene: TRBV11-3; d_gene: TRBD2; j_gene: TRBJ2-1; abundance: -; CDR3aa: CASSRRSSGASSYNEQFF; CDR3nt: TGTGCCAGCAGCCGGCGGTCTAGCGGGGCAAGCTCCTACAATGAGCAGTTCTTC
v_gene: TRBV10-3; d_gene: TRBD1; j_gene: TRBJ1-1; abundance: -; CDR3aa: CAIKGTGGTEAFF; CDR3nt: TGTGCCATCAAAGGAACAGGGGGCACTGAAGCTTTCTTT
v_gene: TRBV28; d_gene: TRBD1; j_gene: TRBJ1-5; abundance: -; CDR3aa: CASRTGRNSNQPQHF; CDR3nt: TGTGCCAGCAGGACAGGGAGGAATAGCAATCAGCCCCAGCATTTT
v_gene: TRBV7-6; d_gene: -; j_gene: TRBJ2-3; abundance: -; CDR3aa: CASSPPPPSTQYF; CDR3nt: TGTGCCAGCAGCCCACCCCCCCCTAGCACGCAGTATTTT
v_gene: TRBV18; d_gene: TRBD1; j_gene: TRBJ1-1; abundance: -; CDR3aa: CASSTRQGAVNTEAFF; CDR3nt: TGTGCCAGCTCAACCCGACAGGGGGCGGTTAACACTGAAGCTTTCTTT
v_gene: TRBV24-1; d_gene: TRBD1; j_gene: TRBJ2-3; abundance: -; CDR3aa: CATSDRQGPTTDTQYF; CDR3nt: TGTGCCACCAGTGACCGACAGGGACCTACCACAGATACGCAGTATTTT
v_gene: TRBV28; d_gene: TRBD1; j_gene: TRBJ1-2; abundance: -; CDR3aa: CASSTQQGHYGYTF; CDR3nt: TGTGCCAGCAGTACCCAACAGGGGCACTATGGCTACACCTTC
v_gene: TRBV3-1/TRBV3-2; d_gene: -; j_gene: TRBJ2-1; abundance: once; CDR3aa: CASSQDGQTEQFF; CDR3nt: TGTGCCAGCAGCCAAGATGGGCAAACTGAGCAGTTCTTC
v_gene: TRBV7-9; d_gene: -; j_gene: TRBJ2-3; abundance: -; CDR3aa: CASSMTSADTQYF; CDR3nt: TGTGCCAGCAGTATGACTAGTGCAGATACGCAGTATTTT
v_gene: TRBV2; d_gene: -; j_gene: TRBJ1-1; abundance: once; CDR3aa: CAITTGSIQNTEAFF; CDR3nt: TGTGCCATAACAACAGGGAGCATTCAGAACACTGAAGCTTTCTTT
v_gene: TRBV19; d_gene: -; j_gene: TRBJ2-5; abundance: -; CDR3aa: CASSSLETQYF; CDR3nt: TGTGCCAGTAGTTCCTTGGAGACCCAGTACTTC
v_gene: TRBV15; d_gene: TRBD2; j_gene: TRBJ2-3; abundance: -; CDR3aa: CATRGLAGVVDTQYF; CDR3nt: TGTGCCACCAGGGGACTAGCGGGAGTAGTAGATACGCAGTATTTT
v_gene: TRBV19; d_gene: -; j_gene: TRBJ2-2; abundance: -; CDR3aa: CASSVGKNTGELFF; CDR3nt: TGTGCCAGTAGCGTCGGGAAAAACACCGGGGAGCTGTTTTTT
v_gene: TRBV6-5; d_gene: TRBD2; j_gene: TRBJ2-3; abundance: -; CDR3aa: CASSLSTSGSTDTQYF; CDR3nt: TGTGCCAGCAGTTTATCGACTAGCGGGAGTACAGATACGCAGTATTTT
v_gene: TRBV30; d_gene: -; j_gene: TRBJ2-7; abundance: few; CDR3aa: CAWSNWASIYEQYF; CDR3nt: TGTGCCTGGAGTAACTGGGCCTCGATTTACGAGCAGTACTTC
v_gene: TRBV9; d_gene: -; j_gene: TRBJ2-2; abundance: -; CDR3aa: CASSVAGDPSTGELFF; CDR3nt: TGTGCCAGCAGCGTAGCGGGAGACCCTTCCACCGGGGAGCTGTTTTTT
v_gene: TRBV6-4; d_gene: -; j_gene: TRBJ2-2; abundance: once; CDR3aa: CASRGAGTVELFF; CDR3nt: TGTGCCAGCAGGGGGGCCGGCACCGTGGAGCTGTTTTTT
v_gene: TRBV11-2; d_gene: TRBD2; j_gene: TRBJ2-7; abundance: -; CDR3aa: CASSPLAGGREQYF; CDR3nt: TGTGCCAGCAGTCCCCTAGCGGGAGGGCGCGAGCAGTACTTC
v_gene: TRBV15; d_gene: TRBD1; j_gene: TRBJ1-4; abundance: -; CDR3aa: CATSSTDRVNEKLFF; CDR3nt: TGTGCCACCAGCTCCACGGACAGGGTTAATGAAAAACTGTTTTTT
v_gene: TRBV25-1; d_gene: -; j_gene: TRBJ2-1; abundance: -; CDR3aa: CASSEEVGGSYNEQFF; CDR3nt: TGTGCCAGCAGTGAAGAGGTGGGAGGCTCCTACAATGAGCAGTTCTTC
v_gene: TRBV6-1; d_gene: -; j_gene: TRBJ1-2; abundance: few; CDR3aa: CASSEGYGGNYGYTF; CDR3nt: TGTGCCAGCAGTGAGGGTTACGGGGGTAACTATGGCTACACCTTC
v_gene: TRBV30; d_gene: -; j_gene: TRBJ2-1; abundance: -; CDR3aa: CAWSPLGLTNEQFF; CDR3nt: TGTGCCTGGAGTCCCCTGGGACTGACCAATGAGCAGTTCTTC
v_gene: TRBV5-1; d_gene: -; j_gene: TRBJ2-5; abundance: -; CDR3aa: CASKVATYQETQYF; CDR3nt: TGCGCCAGCAAGGTAGCGACTTACCAAGAGACCCAGTACTTC
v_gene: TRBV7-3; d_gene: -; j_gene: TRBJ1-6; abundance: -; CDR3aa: CASSLTGETPLHF; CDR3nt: TGTGCCAGCAGCTTAACCGGGGAGACACCCCTCCACTTT
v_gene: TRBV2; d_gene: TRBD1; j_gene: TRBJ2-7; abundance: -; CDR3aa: CASSTDRNSFSYEQYF; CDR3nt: TGTGCCAGCAGTACGGACAGGAACTCTTTCTCCTACGAGCAGTACTTC